This T cell receptor beta chain emerged from a study of T cell repertoires in cytomegalovirus infection (dated by TCRdb to about 2019). Broadly, across the study: Recently identified HLA-C-restricted CMV epitopes, whose presentation resists viral immunomodulation, were targeted by peptide stimulations together with well-studied HLA-B-restricted epitopes. The HLA type of each donor mattered for the analysis, because public TCR beta signatures pointed to carriage of CMV infection along with the matching HLA type. Here is what the overall study found, with its caveats: In both this cohort and an independent cohort of under 450 donors, the cumulative frequency of public TCR beta family members distinguished carriers of CMV infection plus the relevant HLA type. The ex vivo response was dominated by HLA-C-restricted CMV-specific TCR beta clonotypes, which also provided the single most frequent clonotype in two of eight donors.

A note on this clonotype: Its cognate antigen has yet to be identified. Per-nucleotide qualities are absent, and no much larger clonotype sits a single base away.

The sample's treatment or condition label, in plain terms: in vitro stimulation with specific CMV peptide epitopes to enrich CMV-specific T cells. Including the terminal cysteine and phenylalanine, the CDR3 comprises 16 residues. Left in the record is the CDR3 DNA by itself, 48 bases read in frame from the first base. Trimmed from V: 7 bases; trimmed from J: 3 bases; junction bases lacking a gene match: 8. The germline V gene specifies MGHRA as CDR1 and YSYEKL as CDR2. The listed sequencing device is Illumina HiSeq 1500. TCRdb reprocessed the public reads (quality trimming at Q25 with fastp, clone calling with MiXCR) and kept in-frame beta chains. Identical CDR3 proteins give one entry, which carries the most common genes and DNA. Here the sample has some 940,000 distinct CDR3 sequences; roughly a third occur a single time. The ten largest clones represent under 15% of the sample.

Here the chain combines TRBV4-1 and TRBJ2-2; TRBD2 lines up with 10 middle nucleotides. This clonotype was obtained from a human donor in good health (CMV status not recorded). Some clones in this sample may be carry-over from other donors' samples. The sample in question was cultured CD8+ T cells from PBMCs, obtained from culture after CMV antigen stimulation. The CDR3 region has the sequence CASTYLAGAYTGELFF. The DNA sequence is given as TGCGCCAGCACTTATCTAGCGGGGGCATACACCGGGGAGCTGTTTTTT.